This T cell receptor beta chain emerged from a study of early T cells in non-severe SARS-CoV-2 infection (dated by TCRdb to about 2021). With respect to the entire study: Because TCR sequencing was done on bulk RNA from unsorted whole blood, the alpha and beta chains could not be paired.

V is reduced by 7 bases and J by 8 bases, leaving a spacing of 17 bases between them. Including the terminal cysteine and phenylalanine, the CDR3 comprises 14 residues. The DNA shown is the 42-base CDR3, in frame from base 1. Set within a cohort of healthcare workers in London, UK, this nested case-control study involved weekly PCR testing of nasopharyngeal swabs along with blood sampling. Between 23 and 31 March 2020, the week of the UK lockdown, healthcare workers were enrolled and then followed up weekly for as long as 16 weeks. As for this clonotype: Its antigen target is currently unknown. Per-base quality was not reported, and no clone a single base away is much larger than it.

Libraries were made using 5' RACE. The listed sequencing device is NextSeq 500. The TCR library protocol attached unique molecular identifiers to individual cDNA molecules to correct for sequencing error and PCR bias. TCR alpha and beta chains were both sequenced, and the abundances of alpha and beta sequences in each sample were closely correlated with each other. Under the source paper's analysis protocol: Decombinator V4 was used to perform V gene, J gene and CDR3 annotation of TCR sequences. Expanded TCRs were defined as changing significantly between any two time points under a Poisson model with p below 0.0001. TCR abundances were normalised to the total number of TCRs sequenced per sample and were expressed as counts per million. MAIT TCRs were defined by TRAV1-2 paired with TRAJ12, TRAJ20 or TRAJ33, and iNKT TCRs by TRAV10 paired with TRAJ18. VDJdb, accessed 1 November 2021, was searched for CMV, EBV and SARS-CoV-2 annotated TCRs, with TCRs annotated for multiple antigens excluded. TCRdb ran its own pipeline on the public reads, namely fastp trimming at Q25 and MiXCR clone calling, and kept in-frame beta chains. Rows merge per CDR3 protein into single entries with the most common DNA and genes. The V and J calls and clone size are TCRdb's, not the authors'. Across this sample there are 100,000 to 150,000 distinct CDR3 sequences, with about 16% seen only once. The biggest ten clones account for about a fifth of the sample.

Results and caveats for the whole study, not just this receptor: Matching against VDJdb was skewed toward anti-spike CD8 responses, likely underestimated virus-specific expansions, and missed private and CD4 specificities.

The source of this sequence is an adult who was a healthcare worker with PCR-confirmed SARS-CoV-2 infection or an uninfected control (not recorded which). Sequenced sample: whole blood. This sequence uses TRBV12-3 or TRBV12-4 and TRBJ1-4; TRBD1 is possibly the D segment (6 matching bases). The DNA is TGTGCCAGCACCGAAGGGGGTTGGCCGGAAAAACTGTTTTTT. Protein translation: CASTEGGWPEKLFF.